The following is a T cell receptor beta chain sequence with its context. Its specificity is unknown. PCR employed 60 Vbeta and 13 Jbeta primers. Here immunoSEQ multiplex PCR was the method, and the copy in TCRdb shows in-frame clones only, minus some. Its table records about 160,000 clones. The source of the sample is a study of cytomegalovirus exposure and HLA in healthy donors. Germline V lookup: CDR1 WNHNN, CDR2 SYGVQD (reference sequence). V shed 4 bases and J shed 5 bases, with 14 bases lying between them. The CDR3 extends over 14 amino acids. Study-wide results and caveats: Indistinguishable V segments such as TRBV6-2 and TRBV6-3 were excluded. What TCR beta sequences reportedly achieved was accurate prediction of HLA-A and HLA-B alleles in most subjects.

Material for sequencing was PBMCs. The TCR was taken from a woman between 55 and 75 years old in good health and CMV-seronegative. This chain connects TRBV10-1 to TRBJ2-5, with D possibly matching TRBD2 (5 bases). The CDR3 region has the DNA TGCGCCAGCAGTGCTGGCCTAGCTCGGGAGACCCAGTACTTC. Amino acids: CASSAGLARETQYF.